The present entry profiles one TCR beta chain with its context. No antigen is known for it. No quality values exist for individual bases; no much larger clone is one base distant. The sample belongs to a study of molecular identifiers for immune sequencing clone quantification (dated by TCRdb to about 2018). Background for the entire study: In a replicate experiment, RNA from around 20,000 or 100,000 naive CD8 T cells was split into five aliquots, four of which were sequenced. CD8 T cells were used in a methods study to benchmark molecular-identifier clustering-based TCR repertoire sequencing (MIDCIRS) and TCR RNA copy counting. Results the study describes overall, beyond this receptor: The naive libraries included spiked-in Jurkat TCR RNA (about ten copies' worth), and this RNA is not part of the donor repertoire. Clones above 20 RNA copies held over 97% of molecules in CMV-specific effector cells but under 1% in naive cells. Even against a background of one million naive CD8 T cells, spiked-in Jurkat TCR RNA amounting to a single cell's worth was reported to be detectable. Highly expanded clone sizes could be underestimated because identical TCR molecules may share a barcode. Approximately 3.3 recovered TCR RNA copies per cell were obtained by modeling, versus approximately 10 by digital PCR, implying a capture efficiency of about 30%. When barcode sub-clustering was not used, chimeric consensus sequences inflated TCR diversity, with chimeras reaching as high as 47%.

Libraries came from PCR. Instrument on record: Illumina HiSeq 4000. Bulk TCR libraries were made following a previously described method, with the TCR primers given in Table S5. Total RNA was purified with the Qiagen AllPrep DNA/RNA kit. Before any analysis, reads coming from multiple sequencing runs of the same library were combined into one pool. The source study handled its data this way. Only reads with exact TCR constant sequence were kept, trimmed to 150 nt, and grouped by their 12-nt molecular barcodes. Reads inside each barcode group were sub-clustered using a 15% Levenshtein threshold, and a quality-weighted consensus sequence was constructed for each RNA molecule. Non-functional sequences were removed, as were lower-count sequences one edit away from another. Based on a fit of two negative binomial distributions, barcode sub-clusters having less than 20% of the maximum read count were discarded. TCRdb trimmed the raw reads at Q25, called clones with MiXCR and kept productive beta chains. Here each entry gathers all rows of one CDR3 protein and keeps the most common genes and DNA. In this record, the V and J calls reflect TCRdb's handling and not the investigators' own analysis. The sample table lists 55,000 to 75,000 distinct CDR3 sequences, around 20% of them with a count of one. The ten largest make up about 1.4% of the sample.

Libraries of naive CD8 T cells were built from anywhere between about 17,000 and 1,000,000 sorted cells, with 10%, 30% or 50% of the purified RNA used. Naive CD8 T cells were FACS-sorted as CD8+CD4-CCR7+CD45RA+ on a BD FACSAria II into RLT Plus buffer. To test detection sensitivity, Jurkat RNA equal to under 13 TCR copies was added to samples of roughly 17,000-1,100,000 naive CD8 T cells. CD8 T cells were enriched using RosetteSep CD8+ T Cell Enrichment Cocktail and Ficoll-Paque, and the enriched cells then underwent ACK red cell lysis. Taken from cysteine to phenylalanine, the CDR3 has 17 residues. Only the CDR3 DNA stays, 51 bases, in frame from base 1. Per the germline V gene (reference sequence), GTSNPN is the CDR1 and SVGIG is the CDR2. Trimming at the junction amounts to 2 bases on V and 2 bases on J, and the germline ends lie 20 bases apart.

This receptor was obtained from a human donor in good health. Some libraries in this study had Jurkat cell RNA spiked in. Specimen: naive CD8+ T cells from blood, with Jurkat cell RNA spiked in. The cell subset or site label, read with the paper, signifies: FACS-sorted CD8+CD4-CCR7+CD45RA+ naive T cells. The sequence links TRBV30 to TRBJ2-3, with the identity of the D gene unclear. Read as DNA, the sequence is TGTGCCTGGAGTCTAACGGTGTGGCGAAGCAACACAGATACGCAGTATTTT. This yields the protein CAWSLTVWRSNTDTQYF. With the portions outside the CDR3 filled from the reference TRBV30 and TRBJ2-3 genes, the complete variable region becomes SQTIHQWPATLVQPVGSPLSLECTVEGTSNPNLYWYRQAAGRGLQLLFYSVGIGQISSEVPQNLSASRPQDRQFILSSKKLLLSDSGFYLCAWSLTVWRSNTDTQYFGPGTRLTVL.